The clone carrying this TCR beta chain was detected only a few times. Its target is unknown. The junction and the germline gene differ at one end; a read error may be behind it. This sample was included in a study of blood T cells in healthy people across ages. Overall study results and limits: Comparison with aged donors showed that long-lived donors had more naive CD4+ cells and higher diversity.

The donors, aged roughly 6 to 95, were healthy Caucasians from Russia. Isolating PBMCs gave at least 6 million of these cells per sample. A sample-barcoded 5' primer and a J-beta primer mix were used in a second PCR of about 7 to 12 cycles. Per sample, CDR3-containing paired-end reads numbered at least 2.5 million. TCRdb re-called the 5' RACE reads with MiXCR, one entry per CDR3 protein. The sample includes 700,000 to 800,000 distinct CDR3 sequences, more than 40% seen only once; the top ten take about 20%. Per germline, CDR1 SSHAT and CDR2 FNYEAQ (reference sequence). The CDR3 totals 14 residues. Sequencing input: blood. V is TRBV7-7 and J is TRBJ2-3; D gene uncertain. This receptor was obtained from a woman between 55 and 75 years old in good health. The CDR3 loop reads CASSLGDTTDTQYF. For the CDR3, the DNA is TGTGCTAGCAGCTTAGGAGATACCACAGATACGCAGTATTTT.